The entry below gives a single T cell receptor beta chain sequence along with its context. Its antigen is undetermined. Here immunoSEQ multiplex PCR was the method, and the copy in TCRdb shows in-frame clones only, minus some. The table records tens of thousands of clones, roughly 94% of them present only once. Germline CDR1 reads SNHLY; CDR2 reads FYNNEI. The CDR3 is made up of 13 amino acids. V was trimmed by 7 bases and J by 8 bases, leaving 14 bases between them. Blood samples were obtained at baseline, cycle 4 day 1, and cycle 7 day 1. The data were obtained in a study of OX40 agonist ivuxolimab in advanced cancers. Study observations and caveats: Dose levels from 0.1 to 3.0 mg/kg saw CD4+ and CD8+ blood T cells expand clonally by week 6. There were also nonresponders showing low normalized T-cell clonal expansion.

This TCR came from an adult with an advanced solid tumor such as melanoma, head and neck, liver or kidney cancer. The specimen comprised CD4+ or CD8+ T cells sorted from blood, sampled in a trial of the OX40 agonist ivuxolimab. The V and J genes are TRBV2 and TRBJ1-4, with D perhaps matching TRBD1 (5 bases). CDR3 protein: CASTGQGGEKLFF. In nucleotides, the CDR3 is TGTGCCAGCACTGGGCAGGGCGGGGAAAAACTGTTTTTT.